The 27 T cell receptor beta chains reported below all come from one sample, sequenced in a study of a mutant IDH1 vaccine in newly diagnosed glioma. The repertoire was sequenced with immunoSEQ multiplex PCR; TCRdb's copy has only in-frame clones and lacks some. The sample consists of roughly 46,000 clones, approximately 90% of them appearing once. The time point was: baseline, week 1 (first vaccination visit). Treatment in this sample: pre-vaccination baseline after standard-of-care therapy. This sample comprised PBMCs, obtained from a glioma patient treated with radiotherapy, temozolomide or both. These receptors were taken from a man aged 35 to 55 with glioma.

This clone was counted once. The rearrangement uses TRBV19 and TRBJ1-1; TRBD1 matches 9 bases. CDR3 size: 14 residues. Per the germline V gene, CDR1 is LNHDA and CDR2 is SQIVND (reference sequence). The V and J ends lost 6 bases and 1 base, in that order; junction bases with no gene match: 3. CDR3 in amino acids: CASSLQGANTEAFF. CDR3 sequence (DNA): TGTGCCAGTAGCCTACAGGGGGCGAACACTGAAGCTTTCTTT.

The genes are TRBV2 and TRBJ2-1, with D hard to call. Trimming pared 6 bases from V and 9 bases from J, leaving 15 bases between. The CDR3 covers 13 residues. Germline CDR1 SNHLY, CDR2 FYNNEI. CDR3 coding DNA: TGTGCCAGCAGACTGCCCGAATTAGGTGAGCAGTTCTTC. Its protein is CASRLPELGEQFF.

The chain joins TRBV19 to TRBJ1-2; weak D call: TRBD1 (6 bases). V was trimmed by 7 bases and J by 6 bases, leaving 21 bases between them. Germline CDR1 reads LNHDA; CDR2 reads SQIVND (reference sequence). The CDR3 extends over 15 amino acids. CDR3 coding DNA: TGTGCCAGTACTCCGGACGGAGGGGGATTCAATGGCTACACCTTC. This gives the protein CASTPDGGGFNGYTF.

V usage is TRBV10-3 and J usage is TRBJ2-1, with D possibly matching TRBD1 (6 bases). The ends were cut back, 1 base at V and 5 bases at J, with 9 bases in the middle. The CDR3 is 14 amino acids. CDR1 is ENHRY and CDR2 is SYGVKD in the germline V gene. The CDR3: CAISELGQNNEQFF. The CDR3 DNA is TGTGCCATCAGTGAGTTGGGACAAAACAATGAGCAGTTCTTC.

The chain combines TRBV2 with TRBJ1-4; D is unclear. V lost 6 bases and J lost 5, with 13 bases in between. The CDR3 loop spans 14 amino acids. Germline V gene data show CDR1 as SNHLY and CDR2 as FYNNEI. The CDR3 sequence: CASRGALGNEKLFF. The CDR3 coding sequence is TGTGCCAGCAGAGGCGCCCTCGGGAATGAAAAACTGTTTTTT.

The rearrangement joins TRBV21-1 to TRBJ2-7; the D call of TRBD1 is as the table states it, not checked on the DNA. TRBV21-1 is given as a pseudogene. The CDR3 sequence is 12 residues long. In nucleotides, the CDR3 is TGTGCCAGACGGGACAGGGGCTACGAGCAGTACTTC. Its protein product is CARRDRGYEQYF.

The CDR3 region is CASSLVVDYEQYF. The CDR3, as DNA: TGTGCCAGCAGCTTAGTGGTTGACTACGAGCAGTACTTC. The rearrangement joins TRBV7-8 to TRBJ2-7; D unresolved. Germline loops: CDR1 SGHVS, CDR2 FQNEAQ. V lost 1 base and J 3 bases, leaving 7 bases between the germline ends. CDR3 length: 13 amino acids.

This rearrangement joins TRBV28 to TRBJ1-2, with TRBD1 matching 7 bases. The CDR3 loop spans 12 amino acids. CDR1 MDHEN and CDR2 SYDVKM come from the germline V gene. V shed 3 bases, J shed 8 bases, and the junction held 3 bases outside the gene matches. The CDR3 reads CASSLTGTGYTF. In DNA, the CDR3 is TGTGCCAGCAGTTTGACAGGGACCGGCTACACCTTC.

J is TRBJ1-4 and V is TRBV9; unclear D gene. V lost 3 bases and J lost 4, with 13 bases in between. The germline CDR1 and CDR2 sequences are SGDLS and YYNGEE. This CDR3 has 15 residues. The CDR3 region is CASSARTGVNEKLFF. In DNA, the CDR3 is TGTGCCAGCAGCGCCCGGACCGGCGTTAATGAAAAACTGTTTTTT.

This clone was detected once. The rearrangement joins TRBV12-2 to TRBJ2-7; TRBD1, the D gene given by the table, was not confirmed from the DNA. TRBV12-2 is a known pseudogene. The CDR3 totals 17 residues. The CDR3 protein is CASRLLSTGDLSYEQYF. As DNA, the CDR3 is TGTGCAAGTCGCTTACTCTCGACAGGGGACCTCTCCTACGAGCAGTACTTC.

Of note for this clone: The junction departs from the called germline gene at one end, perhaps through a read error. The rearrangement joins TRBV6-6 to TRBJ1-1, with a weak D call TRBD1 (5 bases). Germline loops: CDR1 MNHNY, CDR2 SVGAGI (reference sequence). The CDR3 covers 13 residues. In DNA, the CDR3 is TGTGCCAGCACTTACCCATCCGGGGCGATGGCTTTCTTT. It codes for CASTYPSGAMAFF.

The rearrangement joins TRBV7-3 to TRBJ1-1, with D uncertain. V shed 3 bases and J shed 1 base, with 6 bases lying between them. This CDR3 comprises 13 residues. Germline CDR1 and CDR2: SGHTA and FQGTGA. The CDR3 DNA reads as TGTGCCAGCAGCTTTGGCGAGAACACTGAAGCTTTCTTT. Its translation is CASSFGENTEAFF.

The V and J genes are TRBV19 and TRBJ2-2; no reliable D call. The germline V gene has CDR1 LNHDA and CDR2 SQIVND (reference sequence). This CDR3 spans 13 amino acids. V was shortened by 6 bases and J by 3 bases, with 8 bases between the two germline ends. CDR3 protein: CASSLTHTGELFF. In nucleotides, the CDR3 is TGTGCCAGTAGCCTAACCCACACCGGGGAGCTGTTTTTT.

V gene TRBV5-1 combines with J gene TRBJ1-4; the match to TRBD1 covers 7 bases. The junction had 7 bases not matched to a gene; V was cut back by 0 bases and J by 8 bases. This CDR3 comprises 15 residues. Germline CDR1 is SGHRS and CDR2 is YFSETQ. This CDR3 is CASSLGTGAGEKLFF. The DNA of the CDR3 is TGCGCCAGCAGCTTGGGAACAGGGGCCGGCGAAAAACTGTTTTTT.

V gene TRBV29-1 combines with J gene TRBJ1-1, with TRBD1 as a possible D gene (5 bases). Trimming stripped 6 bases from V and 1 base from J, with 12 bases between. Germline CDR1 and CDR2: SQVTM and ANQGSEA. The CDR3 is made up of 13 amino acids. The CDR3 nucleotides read TGCAGCGTCCTCGACAGCCCGAACACTGAAGCTTTCTTT. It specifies CSVLDSPNTEAFF.

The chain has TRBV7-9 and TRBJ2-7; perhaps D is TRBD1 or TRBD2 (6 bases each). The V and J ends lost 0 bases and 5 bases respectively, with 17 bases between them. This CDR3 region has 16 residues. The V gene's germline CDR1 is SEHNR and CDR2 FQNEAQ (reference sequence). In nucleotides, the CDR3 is TGTGCCAGCAGCTTAGCGGCCGGGGGCCAGTGGCACGAGCAGTACTTC. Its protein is CASSLAAGGQWHEQYF.

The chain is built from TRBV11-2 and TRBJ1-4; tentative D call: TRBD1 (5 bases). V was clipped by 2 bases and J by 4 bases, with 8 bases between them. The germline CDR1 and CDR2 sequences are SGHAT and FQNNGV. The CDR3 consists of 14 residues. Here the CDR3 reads CASSLRQFNEKLFF. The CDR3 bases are TGTGCCAGCAGCTTAAGACAGTTTAATGAAAAACTGTTTTTT.

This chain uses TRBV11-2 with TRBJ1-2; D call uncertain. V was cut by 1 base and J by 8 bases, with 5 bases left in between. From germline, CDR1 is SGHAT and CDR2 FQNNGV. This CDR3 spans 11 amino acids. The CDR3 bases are TGTGCCAGCAGCTTAGGATTCGGCTACACCTTC. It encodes CASSLGFGYTF. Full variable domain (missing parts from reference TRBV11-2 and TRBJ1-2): EAGVAQSPRYKIIEKRQSVAFWCNPISGHATLYWYQQILGQGPKLLIQFQNNGVVDDSQLPKDRFSAERLKGVDSTLKIQPAKLEDSAVYLCASSLGFGYTFGSGTRLTVV.

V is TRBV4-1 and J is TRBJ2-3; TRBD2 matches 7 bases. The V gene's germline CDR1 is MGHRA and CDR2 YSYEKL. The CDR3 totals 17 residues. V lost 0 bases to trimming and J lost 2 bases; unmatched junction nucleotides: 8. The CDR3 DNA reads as TGCGCCAGCAGCCAAGAGGGGAGGGGCGGATACACAGATACGCAGTATTTT. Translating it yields CASSQEGRGGYTDTQYF.

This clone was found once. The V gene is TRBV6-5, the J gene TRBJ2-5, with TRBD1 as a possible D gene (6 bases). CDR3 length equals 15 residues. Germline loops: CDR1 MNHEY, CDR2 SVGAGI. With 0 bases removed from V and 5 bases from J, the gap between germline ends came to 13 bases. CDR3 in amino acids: CASSYSSQGYETQYF. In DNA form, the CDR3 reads TGTGCCAGCAGTTACTCGAGCCAGGGGTACGAGACCCAGTACTTC.

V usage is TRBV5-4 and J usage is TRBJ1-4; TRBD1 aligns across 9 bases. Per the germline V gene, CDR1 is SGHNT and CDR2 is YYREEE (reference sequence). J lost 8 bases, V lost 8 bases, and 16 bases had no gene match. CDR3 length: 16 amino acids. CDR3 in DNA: TGTGCCAGGGATGAGACGACCCGGGACAGGGAAGAAAAACTGTTTTTT. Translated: CARDETTRDREEKLFF. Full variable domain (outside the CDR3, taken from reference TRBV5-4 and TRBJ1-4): ETGVTQSPTHLIKTRGQQVTLRCSSQSGHNTVSWYQQALGQGPQFIFQYYREEENGRGNFPPRFSGLQFPNYSSELNVNALELDDSALYLCARDETTRDREEKLFFGSGTQLSVL.

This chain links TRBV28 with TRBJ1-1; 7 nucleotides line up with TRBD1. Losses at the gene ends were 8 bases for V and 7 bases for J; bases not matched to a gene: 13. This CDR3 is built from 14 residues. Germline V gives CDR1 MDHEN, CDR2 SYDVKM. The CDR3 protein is CASLIFRDRLEAFF. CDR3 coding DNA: TGTGCCAGCTTGATCTTTCGGGACAGACTTGAAGCTTTCTTT.

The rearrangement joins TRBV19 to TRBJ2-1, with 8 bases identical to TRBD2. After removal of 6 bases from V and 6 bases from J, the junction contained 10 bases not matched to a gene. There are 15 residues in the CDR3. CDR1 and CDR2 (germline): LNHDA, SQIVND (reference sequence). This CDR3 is CASRPTSVFLNEQFF. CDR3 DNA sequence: TGTGCCAGTAGGCCGACTAGCGTTTTCCTCAATGAGCAGTTCTTC.

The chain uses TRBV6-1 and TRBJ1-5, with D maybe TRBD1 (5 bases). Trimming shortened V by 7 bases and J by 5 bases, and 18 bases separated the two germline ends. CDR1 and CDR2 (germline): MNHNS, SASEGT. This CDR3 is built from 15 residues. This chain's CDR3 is CASNLGYGADQPQHF. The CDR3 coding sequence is TGTGCCAGCAACCTGGGGTATGGGGCCGATCAGCCCCAGCATTTT.

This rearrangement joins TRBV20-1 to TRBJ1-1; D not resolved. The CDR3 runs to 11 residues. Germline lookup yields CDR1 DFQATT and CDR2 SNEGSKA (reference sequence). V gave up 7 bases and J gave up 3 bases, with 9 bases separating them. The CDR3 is CSVVPYTEAFF. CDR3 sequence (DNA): TGCAGTGTTGTCCCTTACACTGAAGCTTTCTTT.

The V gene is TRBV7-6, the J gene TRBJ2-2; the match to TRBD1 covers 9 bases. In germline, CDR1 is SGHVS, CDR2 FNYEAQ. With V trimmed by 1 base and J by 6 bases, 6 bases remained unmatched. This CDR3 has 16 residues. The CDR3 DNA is TGTGCCAGCAGCTTAGGGGGACAGGGATCGGCCGGGGAGCTGTTTTTT. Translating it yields CASSLGGQGSAGELFF.

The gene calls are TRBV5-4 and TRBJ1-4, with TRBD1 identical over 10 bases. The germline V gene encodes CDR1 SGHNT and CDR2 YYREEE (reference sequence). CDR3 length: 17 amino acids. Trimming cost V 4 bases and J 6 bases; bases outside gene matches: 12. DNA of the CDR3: TGTGCCAGCAGCCCTCCGGGACAGGGGTCGAGAGATGAAAAACTGTTTTTT. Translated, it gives CASSPPGQGSRDEKLFF.